The 26 T cell receptor beta chains reported below all come from one sample, sequenced in a study of T cells after yellow fever vaccination (dated 2019 in TCRdb). What this sample's treatment or condition label stands for: live attenuated yellow fever vaccine strain. The library was produced with 5' RACE. Sequencing instrument: Illumina NovaSeq 6000. TCRdb reworked the public reads: Q25 trimming with fastp, MiXCR clone assembly, productive beta chains retained. Entries are consolidated by CDR3 protein sequence, retaining the most common genes and DNA. The sample includes some 300,000 distinct CDR3 sequences, with 8.5% to 10% observed a single time. The ten most abundant clones make up 3% to 3.5% of the sample. The sample consisted of CD4+ T cells sorted from PBMCs, taken 5 days after the yellow fever booster vaccination. These receptor sequences come from a man aged 18 to 29 who received the YFV17D yellow fever vaccine.

This clonotype was counted ten times or more. Here the CDR3 DNA reads TGCGCCAGCAGCCAAGAGCCGCCCACTAGCGGGGGCTCCCAGTACTTC. It encodes CASSQEPPTSGGSQYF. The rearrangement links TRBV4-3 to TRBJ2-5; 11 bases align to TRBD2. The CDR3 totals 16 residues. The trim removed 0 bases at V and 9 bases at J, leaving 9 bases unmatched. CDR1 is LGHNA, CDR2 YSLEER, per germline.

V gene TRBV5-1 combines with J gene TRBJ1-6; D is uncertain. The CDR3 has 13 amino acids. V shed 2 bases and J shed 8 bases, with 8 bases lying between them. Germline V lookup: CDR1 SGHRS, CDR2 YFSETQ. The CDR3 reads CASSFAEHSPLHF. The CDR3 coding sequence is TGCGCCAGCAGCTTTGCGGAGCATTCACCCCTCCACTTT.

This clonotype was picked up a small number of times. The rearrangement uses TRBV18 and TRBJ1-1, with a tentative D call TRBD1 (5 bases). The CDR3 loop spans 17 amino acids. Germline lookup yields CDR1 KGHSH and CDR2 LQKENI. Trimming removed 1 base from V and 1 base from J, with 16 bases in between. The DNA for the CDR3 is TGTGCCAGCTCACCACAGGAATGGGGCCATGGGAACACTGAAGCTTTCTTT. This translates into CASSPQEWGHGNTEAFF.

This clonotype was counted only a few times. The chain carries TRBV5-1 and TRBJ2-2; TRBD2 matches at 9 bases. The ends lost 4 bases at V and 5 bases at J; junction bases unmatched: 3. This CDR3 spans 14 amino acids. The germline gives CDR1 SGHRS, CDR2 YFSETQ. CDR3: CASSPRGGTGELFF. The CDR3 DNA sequence: TGCGCCAGCAGCCCGCGGGGGGGGACCGGGGAGCTGTTTTTT.

The chain couples TRBV5-1 to TRBJ2-7; maybe TRBD1 (6 bases). V was pared by 0 bases and J by 0 bases, with 7 bases between. The CDR3 totals 14 residues. CDR1 is SGHRS, CDR2 YFSETQ, per germline. The CDR3, as DNA: TGCGCCAGCAGCTTGGACAGGGCCTCCTACGAGCAGTACGTC. Translating gives CASSLDRASYEQYV.

J is TRBJ2-3 and V is TRBV24-1; D not resolved. The germline V gene encodes CDR1 KGHDR and CDR2 SFDVKD. The CDR3 is made up of 16 amino acids. The ends were cut back, 1 base at V and 0 bases at J, with 10 bases in the middle. The CDR3 sequence is CATSDFHLTSTDTQYF. CDR3 in DNA: TGTGCCACCAGTGATTTCCACTTGACTAGCACAGATACGCAGTATTTT.

V and J are TRBV7-2 and TRBJ1-3; D gene unclear. This CDR3 has 13 residues. V was clipped by 5 bases and J by 8 bases, with 13 bases between them. Looked up from germline, CDR1 is SGHTA and CDR2 is FQGNSA. This CDR3 is CASSHPGIDTIYF. The CDR3 coding sequence is TGTGCCAGCAGCCACCCCGGGATAGACACCATATATTTT.

This chain joins TRBV14 and TRBJ1-2; D is perhaps TRBD1 (5 bases). The germline V gene has CDR1 SGHDN and CDR2 FVKESK. The V end was cut by 2 bases, the J end by 0 bases, with 10 bases between. The CDR3 consists of 15 residues. Here the CDR3 DNA reads TGTGCCAGCAGCCAAACGCCGACAGCTAACTATGGCTACACCTTC. Translated: CASSQTPTANYGYTF.

In this sample, this clonotype turned up a few times. The chain couples TRBV7-2 to TRBJ2-7, with D maybe TRBD1 (7 bases). CDR1 is SGHTA and CDR2 is FQGNSA in the germline V gene. The CDR3 length is 14 residues. With 1 base removed from V and 7 bases from J, the gap between germline ends came to 14 bases. The CDR3 DNA reads TGTGCCAGCAGCTTAGTCCCGACAGGGAGGGAGCAGTACTTC. Residues: CASSLVPTGREQYF.

The gene calls are TRBV7-2 and TRBJ2-3, with D possibly called TRBD1 or TRBD2 (5 bases each). This CDR3 is 17 amino acids long. The V and J ends lost 4 bases and 1 base respectively, with 18 bases between them. CDR1 and CDR2 (germline): SGHTA, FQGNSA. The CDR3 sequence is CASSSRAWVGGTDTQYF. The CDR3 DNA reads TGTGCCAGCAGCTCCCGGGCGTGGGTGGGGGGCACAGATACGCAGTATTTT.

There are many counts of this clonotype. The rearrangement uses TRBV7-2 and TRBJ2-5; D not resolved. This CDR3 is 13 amino acids long. Germline V gene lookup returns CDR1 SGHTA and CDR2 FQGNSA. V was pared by 5 bases and J by 4 bases, with 11 bases between. The CDR3 nucleotides are TGTGCCAGCAGCCCCACCCCCCCAGAGACCCAGTACTTC. This translates into CASSPTPPETQYF.

This clonotype was recorded many times. The chain has TRBV4-1 and TRBJ2-7, with 7 bases that match TRBD1. Unmatched junction bases numbered 6, after V lost 1 base and J lost 3 bases. Germline values: CDR1 MGHRA, CDR2 YSYEKL. CDR3 length: 15 residues. The CDR3 DNA reads as TGCGCCAGCAGCCAAGGGTTGCAGGGGGACTACGAGCAGTACTTC. Protein: CASSQGLQGDYEQYF.

This chain uses TRBV5-1 with TRBJ2-1; 10 positions agree with TRBD1. This CDR3 comprises 14 residues. CDR1 is SGHRS, CDR2 YFSETQ, per germline. The junction had 9 bases not matched to a gene; V was cut back by 6 bases and J by 9 bases. The CDR3 loop is CASTRDRGASEQFF. The DNA of the CDR3 is TGCGCCAGCACTCGGGACAGGGGTGCTAGTGAGCAGTTCTTC.

This clonotype turned up a few times. The gene calls are TRBV20-1 and TRBJ1-1; TRBD1 is a possible D gene (5 bases). Trimming left V 1 base short and J 1 base short, with 10 bases between. Germline values: CDR1 DFQATT, CDR2 SNEGSKA (reference sequence). The CDR3 is 14 amino acids. CDR3 nucleotide sequence: TGCAGTGCTAGAGCGGGGGGACCGAACACTGAAGCTTTCTTT. Protein sequence: CSARAGGPNTEAFF.

This clonotype showed up just a few times. The J gene is TRBJ2-1, the V gene TRBV7-3, with a tentative D call TRBD1 (6 bases). V was cut by 6 bases and J by 10 bases, with 19 bases left in between. The CDR3 length is 14 residues. CDR1 and CDR2 from the germline V gene are SGHTA and FQGTGA. CDR3 DNA sequence: TGTGCCAGCAGGTCCTCTCAGGGGTTCGGAGAGCAGTTCTTC. This encodes CASRSSQGFGEQFF.

This rearrangement joins TRBV21-1 to TRBJ2-5. TRBV21-1 is noted as a pseudogene. The CDR3 sequence is 9 residues long. Here the CDR3 DNA reads TGTGCCAGCAGGGAGACCCAGTACTTC. Translating it yields CASRETQYF.

The genes are TRBV7-2 and TRBJ1-6; 8 nucleotides line up with TRBD1. CDR3 size: 15 residues. The V gene's germline CDR1 is SGHTA and CDR2 FQGNSA. With V trimmed by 5 bases and J by 8 bases, 8 bases remained unmatched. Here the CDR3 DNA reads TGTGCCAGCAGCCTCAAGGACAGGGAATATTCACCCCTCCACTTT. Protein sequence: CASSLKDREYSPLHF. The full variable domain, completed using reference TRBV7-2 and TRBJ1-6, is GAGVSQSPSNKVTEKGKDVELRCDPISGHTALYWYRQSLGQGLEFLIYFQGNSAPDKSGLPSDRFSAERTGGSVSTLTIQRTQQEDSAVYLCASSLKDREYSPLHFGNGTRLTVT.

The rearrangement joins TRBV27 to TRBJ1-4; possibly TRBD1 for D (5 bases). Deletions cut 5 bases from V and 3 bases from J, with 13 bases between. CDR3 length: 15 residues. Germline V gene data show CDR1 as MNHEY and CDR2 as SMNVEV (reference sequence). CDR3 in amino acids: CASSLRGTPNEKLFF. In nucleotides, the CDR3 is TGTGCCAGCAGTCTTCGGGGGACCCCTAATGAAAAACTGTTTTTT.

The gene calls are TRBV21-1 and TRBJ2-7; TRBD1 reflects the table's D call only, with no check against the DNA. TRBV21-1 is annotated as a pseudogene. This CDR3 has 10 amino acids. The CDR3 DNA follows: TGTGCCAGCAGCGGCAGGGGGCGCCGAGTC. Encoded protein: CASSGRGRRV.

This clonotype was observed a handful of times. The CDR3 is CASSLDYPEVNEQFF. The CDR3 DNA sequence: TGCGCCAGCAGCTTGGACTACCCTGAGGTCAATGAGCAGTTCTTC. This chain connects TRBV5-1 to TRBJ2-1; no reliable D call. CDR1 and CDR2 from the germline V gene are SGHRS and YFSETQ. Trimming shortened V by 0 bases and J by 6 bases, and 13 bases separated the two germline ends. The length of the CDR3 is 15 residues.

This clonotype was detected ten times or more. J is TRBJ2-5 and V is TRBV12-3 or TRBV12-4; 9 bases agree with TRBD1. This CDR3 is built from 14 residues. J gave up 4 bases and V 4 bases, and 4 bases lay outside the gene matches. CDR3 coding DNA: TGTGCCAGCAGTTCTACAGGGGGCGCAGAGACCCAGTACTTC. Its protein is CASSSTGGAETQYF.

This clonotype was picked up a small number of times. The chain joins TRBV7-9 to TRBJ1-1, with D possibly being TRBD1 (6 bases). Trimming pared 6 bases from V and 8 bases from J, leaving 16 bases between. The CDR3 is 13 amino acids. Germline assignment: CDR1 SEHNR and CDR2 FQNEAQ (reference sequence). The CDR3 DNA follows: TGTGCCAGCAGGTTCGACAGGTACCCAGAAGCTTTCTTT. It is translated as CASRFDRYPEAFF.

This clonotype was picked up many times. The gene calls are TRBV7-2 and TRBJ1-5; 8 nucleotides agree with TRBD1. The CDR3 loop spans 13 amino acids. Germline assignment: CDR1 SGHTA and CDR2 FQGNSA. With V trimmed by 3 bases and J by 7 bases, 2 bases remained unmatched. In DNA, the CDR3 is TGTGCCAGCAGCTTGACAGGGGCCCAGCCCCAGCATTTT. This gives the protein CASSLTGAQPQHF.

The V gene is TRBV10-3, the J gene TRBJ2-7; 7 bases align to TRBD2. The CDR3 has 14 amino acids. CDR1 and CDR2 from the germline V gene are ENHRY and SYGVKD. J was trimmed by 5 bases and V by 4 bases; bases with no gene match: 8. The chain's CDR3 is CAISVWEGSNEQYF. For the CDR3, the DNA is TGTGCCATCAGTGTATGGGAGGGTAGCAACGAGCAGTACTTC.

This clonotype came up a few times. V and J are TRBV12-3 or TRBV12-4 and TRBJ2-5, with D perhaps being TRBD1 or TRBD2 (5 bases each). V was trimmed by 1 base and J by 4 bases, leaving 10 bases between them. The CDR3 runs to 14 residues. The CDR3 sequence: CASSLGGMGETQYF. For the CDR3, the DNA is TGTGCCAGCAGTTTAGGGGGGATGGGAGAGACCCAGTACTTC.

This clonotype appeared a few times. The V call is TRBV5-1, the J call TRBJ1-2; D possibly corresponds to TRBD1 (6 bases). CDR3 length: 15 residues. The ends were cut back, 0 bases at V and 2 bases at J, with 11 bases in the middle. CDR1 is SGHRS and CDR2 is YFSETQ in the germline V gene. The CDR3: CASSLAITGNYGYTF. CDR3 bases: TGCGCCAGCAGCTTGGCCATAACAGGGAACTATGGCTACACCTTC.